This TCR beta chain was identified during a study of technical replicates of blood from several donors. Germline CDR1 SQVTM, CDR2 ANQGSEA. This CDR3 is 12 amino acids long. Trimming left V 8 bases short and J 3 bases short, with 14 bases between. This table comes from immunoSEQ multiplex PCR, and its TCRdb copy is limited to in-frame clones, with some not included. The repertoire holds roughly 80,000 clones, with more than 85% as singletons. Sequencing used T cells isolated from PBMCs. V and J are TRBV29-1 and TRBJ2-7; unclear D gene. This receptor was identified in a human donor in good health. The CDR3 sequence: CSPLRAFYEQYF. Here the CDR3 DNA reads TGCAGCCCCCTACGTGCTTTCTACGAGCAGTACTTC.